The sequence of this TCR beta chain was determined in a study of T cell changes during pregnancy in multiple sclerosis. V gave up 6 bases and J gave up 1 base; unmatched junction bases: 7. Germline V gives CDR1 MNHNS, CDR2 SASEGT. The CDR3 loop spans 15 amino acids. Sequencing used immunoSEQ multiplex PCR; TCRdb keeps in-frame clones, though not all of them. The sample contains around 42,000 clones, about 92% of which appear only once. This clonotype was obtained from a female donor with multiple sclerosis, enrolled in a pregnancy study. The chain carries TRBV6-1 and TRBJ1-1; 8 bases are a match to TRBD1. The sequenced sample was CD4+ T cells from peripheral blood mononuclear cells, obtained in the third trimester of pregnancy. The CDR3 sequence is CASRLQTGENTEAFF. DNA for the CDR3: TGTGCCAGCAGGTTACAGACAGGGGAGAACACTGAAGCTTTCTTT.